These T cell receptor beta chains were read from a single sample in a study of CD8 T cells in ankylosing spondylitis. From the 5' RACE reads, TCRdb called clonotypes with MiXCR, one entry per CDR3 protein. This table has around 10,000 distinct CDR3 sequences, under 6.5% appearing once. Sequencing was carried out using blood, either unsorted or a sorted T cell fraction (not recorded which). Receptors originate from a female donor with ankylosing spondylitis or in good health (not recorded which). Each CDR3 is given with its conserved first and last residue. D genes are given only for firm matches. Only some rows state a clone size, as once, few, many or a class for expanded clones.

CDR3	DNA	size	D	V	J
CASSVATDAGGYEQYF	TGTGCCAGCAGCGTAGCTACGGACGCGGGGGGATACGAGCAGTACTTC	medium-sized	TRBD2	TRBV9	TRBJ2-7
CASSGTDGDNTGELFF	TGTGCCAGCAGCGGAACAGACGGAGATAACACCGGGGAGCTGTTTTTT	few	.	TRBV9	TRBJ2-2
CASSEGLYTNYGYTF	TGTGCCAGCAGCGAGGGACTGTATACTAACTATGGCTACACCTTC	medium-sized	.	TRBV9	TRBJ1-2
CASSVWGTSNYGYTF	TGTGCCAGCAGCGTTTGGGGCACCTCTAACTATGGCTACACCTTC	many	.	TRBV9	TRBJ1-2
CASSPPTGVNGANVLTF	TGTGCCAGCAGCCCCCCGACAGGGGTCAATGGGGCCAACGTCCTGACTTTC	.	TRBD1	TRBV9	TRBJ2-6
CASSVGDRAREQYF	TGTGCCAGCAGCGTGGGAGACAGGGCGAGGGAGCAGTACTTC	many	TRBD1	TRBV9	TRBJ2-7
CASSAGTSGRETQYF	TGTGCCAGCAGCGCCGGGACTAGCGGGAGAGAGACCCAGTACTTC	medium-sized	TRBD2	TRBV9	TRBJ2-5
CASSVSGSQAYEQYF	TGTGCCAGCAGCGTATCAGGGAGCCAGGCCTACGAGCAGTACTTC	many	.	TRBV9	TRBJ2-7
CASSAPPGVGEQFF	TGTGCCAGCAGCGCACCCCCGGGGGTCGGCGAGCAGTTCTTC	many	.	TRBV9	TRBJ2-1
CASSAIGNEQFF	TGTGCCAGCAGCGCGATTGGGAATGAGCAGTTCTTC	.	.	TRBV9	TRBJ2-1
CASSGTLSGANVLTF	TGTGCCAGCAGCGGGACTCTCTCTGGGGCCAACGTCCTGACTTTC	few	.	TRBV9	TRBJ2-6
CASSPGGGTSSTDTQYF	TGTGCCAGCAGCCCGGGGGGGGGGACATCTAGCACAGATACGCAGTATTTT	many	TRBD2	TRBV9	TRBJ2-3
CASSTHSPQTQYF	TGTGCCAGCAGCACCCATAGTCCCCAGACCCAGTACTTC	many	.	TRBV21-1	TRBJ2-5
CASSVGDREYYGYTF	TGTGCCAGCAGCGTAGGAGACAGAGAATACTATGGCTACACCTTC	medium-sized	.	TRBV9	TRBJ1-2
CASSPEGELTDTQYF	TGTGCCAGCAGCCCCGAAGGAGAGCTCACAGATACGCAGTATTTT	once	.	TRBV9	TRBJ2-3
CASSPWTESYEQYF	TGTGCCAGCAGCCCTTGGACGGAGTCCTACGAGCAGTACTTC	.	.	TRBV9	TRBJ2-7
CASSARTSGHGETQYF	TGTGCCAGCAGCGCCCGAACTAGCGGCCATGGAGAGACCCAGTACTTC	medium-sized	TRBD2	TRBV9	TRBJ2-5
CASSPSVAGESYNEQFF	TGTGCCAGCAGCCCTTCGGTTGCGGGAGAATCCTACAATGAGCAGTTCTTC	medium-sized	TRBD2	TRBV9	TRBJ2-1
CASSGTSDYGYTF	TGTGCCAGCAGCGGCACAAGCGACTATGGCTACACCTTC	medium-sized	.	TRBV9	TRBJ1-2
CASSVGQYYGYTF	TGTGCCAGCAGCGTAGGTCAGTACTATGGCTACACCTTC	many	.	TRBV9	TRBJ1-2
CASSPRTSGSNYEQYF	TGTGCCAGCAGCCCTCGGACTAGCGGGAGTAACTACGAGCAGTACTTC	medium-sized	TRBD2	TRBV9	TRBJ2-7
CASSNSGSGNEQFF	TGTGCCAGCAGCAATAGCGGGAGTGGCAATGAGCAGTTCTTC	many	TRBD2	TRBV9	TRBJ2-1
CASSRGRVREETQYF	TGTGCCAGCAGCAGGGGGAGGGTGAGGGAAGAGACCCAGTACTTC	many	.	TRBV9	TRBJ2-5
CASSPRREGQGELGNNSPLHF	TGTGCCAGCAGCCCCAGGAGAGAGGGACAGGGGGAACTAGGCAATAATTCACCCCTCCACTTT	medium-sized	TRBD1	TRBV9	TRBJ1-6
CASSPGVGDTEAFF	TGTGCCAGCAGCCCCGGAGTCGGGGACACTGAAGCTTTCTTT	many	.	TRBV9	TRBJ1-1
CASSITDNYEQYF	TGTGCCAGCAGCATAACGGACAACTACGAGCAGTACTTC	.	.	TRBV9	TRBJ2-7
CASSVWDYLTGANVLTF	TGTGCCAGCAGCGTTTGGGACTACCTAACTGGGGCCAACGTCCTGACTTTC	many	TRBD2	TRBV9	TRBJ2-6
CASSPETGWYGYTF	TGTGCCAGCAGCCCAGAGACAGGGTGGTATGGCTACACCTTC	many	TRBD1	TRBV9	TRBJ1-2
CAISHTGELFF	TGTGCCATCAGTCACACCGGGGAGCTGTTTTTT	few	.	TRBV10-3	TRBJ2-2
CASSVDTSSEETQYF	TGTGCCAGCAGCGTAGACACTAGTTCGGAAGAGACCCAGTACTTC	.	.	TRBV9	TRBJ2-5
CASSEADRTEQFF	TGTGCCAGCAGCGAGGCGGACAGGACTGAGCAGTTCTTC	many	TRBD1	TRBV9	TRBJ2-1
CASSAGTGVNQPQHF	TGTGCCAGCAGCGCAGGGACAGGGGTCAATCAGCCCCAGCATTTT	.	TRBD1	TRBV9	TRBJ1-5
CASSVGMGSSYGYTF	TGTGCCAGCAGCGTAGGGATGGGATCTAGCTATGGCTACACCTTC	many	.	TRBV9	TRBJ1-2
CASSPDTGELFF	TGTGCCAGCAGTCCTGACACCGGGGAGCTGTTTTTT	many	.	TRBV9	TRBJ2-2
CASSVEAGGLETQYF	TGTGCCAGCAGCGTAGAGGCGGGAGGTTTGGAGACCCAGTACTTC	many	TRBD2	TRBV9	TRBJ2-5
CASSVRTSDTGELFF	TGTGCCAGCAGCGTTAGGACTAGCGACACCGGGGAGCTGTTTTTT	few	TRBD2	TRBV9	TRBJ2-2
CASSPEVSRAYEQYF	TGTGCCAGCAGCCCAGAGGTTTCCAGGGCTTACGAGCAGTACTTC	.	.	TRBV9	TRBJ2-7
CASSPMRGSSYEQYF	TGTGCCAGCAGCCCCATGCGGGGCTCTTCCTACGAGCAGTACTTC	few	.	TRBV9	TRBJ2-7
CASRDSSTDTQYF	TGTGCCAGCAGGGATTCTAGCACAGATACGCAGTATTTT	.	.	TRBV9	TRBJ2-3
CASSTGTSLESEQFF	TGTGCCAGCAGCACCGGGACTAGCTTAGAGAGTGAGCAGTTCTTC	.	TRBD2	TRBV9	TRBJ2-1
CASSVGGGSSYNEQFF	TGTGCCAGCAGCGTGGGCGGGGGGAGCTCCTACAATGAGCAGTTCTTC	many	TRBD2	TRBV9	TRBJ2-1
CASSPFPSGDNSPLHF	TGTGCCAGCAGCCCCTTCCCCTCAGGAGATAATTCACCCCTCCACTTT	.	.	TRBV9	TRBJ1-6
CASSEIRTEAFF	TGTGCCAGCAGCGAGATCCGGACTGAAGCTTTCTTT	medium-sized	.	TRBV9	TRBJ1-1
CASSPHWGVEQYF	TGTGCCAGCAGCCCCCACTGGGGGGTCGAGCAGTACTTC	medium-sized	.	TRBV9	TRBJ2-7
CASRDITDTQYF	TGTGCCAGCAGGGATATCACAGATACGCAGTATTTT	many	.	TRBV9	TRBJ2-3
CASSTEGTGLYEQYF	TGTGCCAGCAGCACAGAGGGGACAGGGCTATACGAGCAGTACTTC	few	TRBD1	TRBV9	TRBJ2-7
CASSGRETSTEAFF	TGTGCCAGCAGCGGAAGGGAGACTAGCACTGAAGCTTTCTTT	many	.	TRBV9	TRBJ1-1
CASSVTGQSNQPQHF	TGTGCCAGCAGCGTAACAGGGCAAAGCAATCAGCCCCAGCATTTT	many	.	TRBV9	TRBJ1-5
CASSVGRGTGELFF	TGTGCCAGCAGCGTAGGTCGTGGGACCGGGGAGCTGTTTTTT	many	.	TRBV9	TRBJ2-2